This T cell receptor beta chain was documented in a study of chemoradiotherapy in HPV16-positive cancers. Clones were sequenced by immunoSEQ multiplex PCR, and TCRdb holds only the in-frame ones, with some missing. The data show 5,500 to 6,500 clones, around 87% seen once. Germline V gives CDR1 LGHNT, CDR2 FRNRAP. The CDR3 is made up of 14 amino acids. V dropped 2 bases and J dropped 4 bases, with 9 bases sitting between them. The sample in question was tumor tissue, obtained from a patient who underwent chemoradiotherapy. This receptor was obtained from a human donor with HPV-associated anogenital cancer. This chain uses TRBV12-5 with TRBJ1-3; D gene unclear. CDR3 DNA sequence: TGTGCTAGTGGTTTGAAAGGTTTAGGAAACACCATATATTTT. Translating it yields CASGLKGLGNTIYF. Full variable domain (remainder filled in from reference TRBV12-5 and TRBJ1-3): DARVTQTPRHKVTEMGQEVTMRCQPILGHNTVFWYRQTMMQGLELLAYFRNRAPLDDSGMPKDRFSAEMPDATLATLKIQPSEPRDSAVYFCASGLKGLGNTIYFGEGSWLTVV.